This TCR beta chain was captured by sequencing in a study of cytomegalovirus exposure and HLA in healthy donors. The CDR3 is 12 residues long. The germline V gene has CDR1 SGHAT and CDR2 FQNNGV. V dropped 3 bases and J dropped 8 bases, with 10 bases sitting between them. The PCR contained 60 Vbeta and 13 Jbeta primers. The table came from immunoSEQ multiplex PCR; TCRdb's copy has only in-frame clones and leaves some out. The sample shows more than 110,000 clones, roughly 83% of them seen only once. This sequence originates from a female donor in good health and CMV-seronegative. Sequenced sample: PBMCs. V is TRBV11-2 and J is TRBJ1-2, with D possibly being TRBD1 (5 bases). The CDR3 coding sequence is TGTGCCAGCAGCTTCAGGGTTCAGGGCTACACCTTC. Its translation is CASSFRVQGYTF.